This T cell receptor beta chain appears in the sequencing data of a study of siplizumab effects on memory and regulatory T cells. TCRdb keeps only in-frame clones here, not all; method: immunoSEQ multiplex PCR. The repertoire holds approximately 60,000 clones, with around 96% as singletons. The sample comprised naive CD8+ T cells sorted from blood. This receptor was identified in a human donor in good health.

CDR3 amino acids: CASSYGVGGMDNQPQHF. The CDR3 nucleotides read TGTGCCAGCAGCTACGGCGTGGGGGGGATGGACAATCAGCCCCAGCATTTT. This chain links TRBV5-4 with TRBJ1-5; the D gene is possibly TRBD1 (5 bases). V was trimmed by 3 bases and J by 3 bases, leaving 19 bases between them. Germline V gives CDR1 SGHNT, CDR2 YYREEE (reference sequence). This CDR3 region has 17 residues.